The TCR beta chain under discussion was sequenced for a study of response to subunit inactivated influenza vaccine. CDR1 and CDR2 (germline): SQVTM, ANQGSEA. The CDR3 is made up of 13 amino acids. V shed 6 bases and J shed 6 bases, with 17 bases lying between them. MiXCR, applied by TCRdb to the RT-PCR reads, yields one record per CDR3 protein. The sample records around 710,000 distinct CDR3 sequences, 14% being singletons. V usage is TRBV29-1 and J usage is TRBJ1-1, with D perhaps TRBD1 (5 bases). The specimen was PBMCs from blood, collected less than 15 days before vaccination. This TCR was recovered from a man aged 50 to 59 who received an inactivated influenza vaccine. CDR3 nucleotide sequence: TGCAGCGTATCGGGACTCCTCGGCGCTGAAGCTTTCTTT. Residues: CSVSGLLGAEAFF.